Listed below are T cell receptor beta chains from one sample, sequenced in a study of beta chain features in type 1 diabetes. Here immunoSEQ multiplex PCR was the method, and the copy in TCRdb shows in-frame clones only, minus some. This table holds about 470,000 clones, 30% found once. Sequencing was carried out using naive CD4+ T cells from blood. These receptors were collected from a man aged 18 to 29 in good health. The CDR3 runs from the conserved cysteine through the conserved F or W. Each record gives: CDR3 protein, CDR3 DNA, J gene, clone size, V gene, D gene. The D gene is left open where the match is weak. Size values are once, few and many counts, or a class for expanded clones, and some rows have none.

cdr3_aa: CAWTGRETNEKLFF
cdr3_nt: TGTGCCTGGACCGGCAGGGAAACTAATGAAAAACTGTTTTTT
j_call: TRBJ1-4
clone_size: few
v_call: TRBV30
d_call: -

cdr3_aa: CASIILAVDTDTQYF
cdr3_nt: TGTGCCAGCATTATACTAGCGGTAGACACAGATACGCAGTATTTT
j_call: TRBJ2-3
clone_size: -
v_call: TRBV7-9
d_call: TRBD2

cdr3_aa: CASSTAGGNLAKNIQYF
cdr3_nt: TGTGCCAGTAGTACGGCGGGAGGGAACTTAGCCAAAAACATTCAGTACTTC
j_call: TRBJ2-4
clone_size: -
v_call: TRBV19
d_call: TRBD2

cdr3_aa: CSVAGGSEDTQYF
cdr3_nt: TGCAGCGTCGCAGGGGGGTCTGAAGATACGCAGTATTTT
j_call: TRBJ2-3
clone_size: -
v_call: TRBV29-1
d_call: -

cdr3_aa: CASSLVGARPQETQYF
cdr3_nt: TGTGCCAGCAGCTTAGTCGGGGCGCGTCCCCAAGAGACCCAGTACTTC
j_call: TRBJ2-5
clone_size: few
v_call: TRBV7-2
d_call: -

cdr3_aa: CASSRTGNNEQFF
cdr3_nt: TGTGCCAGCAGCCGGACAGGGAACAATGAGCAGTTCTTC
j_call: TRBJ2-1
clone_size: -
v_call: TRBV5-4
d_call: TRBD1

cdr3_aa: CSVVRGRGTGMDGYTF
cdr3_nt: TGCAGCGTTGTCCGCGGCCGAGGGACAGGGATGGATGGCTACACCTTC
j_call: TRBJ1-2
clone_size: few
v_call: TRBV29-1
d_call: TRBD1

cdr3_aa: CASSWTHYEQYF
cdr3_nt: TGTGCCAGCAGCTGGACTCACTACGAGCAGTACTTC
j_call: TRBJ2-7
clone_size: few
v_call: TRBV28
d_call: -

cdr3_aa: CASSSRGAPRGEQYF
cdr3_nt: TGTGCCAGCAGTTCCAGGGGGGCGCCGCGAGGCGAGCAGTACTTC
j_call: TRBJ2-7
clone_size: -
v_call: TRBV5-4
d_call: -

cdr3_aa: CASSPGLAGGTYEQYF
cdr3_nt: TGTGCCAGCAGCCCCGGACTAGCGGGAGGAACCTACGAGCAGTACTTC
j_call: TRBJ2-7
clone_size: -
v_call: TRBV9
d_call: TRBD2

cdr3_aa: CASGTGSTDTQYF
cdr3_nt: TGTGCCAGCGGGACAGGCAGTACAGATACGCAGTATTTT
j_call: TRBJ2-3
clone_size: -
v_call: TRBV7-3
d_call: TRBD1

cdr3_aa: CAIRLAGRTDTQYF
cdr3_nt: TGTGCCATCAGACTAGCGGGAAGGACAGATACGCAGTATTTT
j_call: TRBJ2-3
clone_size: few
v_call: TRBV10-3
d_call: TRBD2

cdr3_aa: CASSPREGYGYTF
cdr3_nt: TGCGCCAGCAGCCCGCGGGAGGGCTATGGCTACACCTTC
j_call: TRBJ1-2
clone_size: -
v_call: TRBV4-1
d_call: -

cdr3_aa: CASSPDLNSYEQYF
cdr3_nt: TGTGCCAGCAGCCCCGACCTAAACTCCTACGAGCAGTACTTC
j_call: TRBJ2-7
clone_size: -
v_call: TRBV7-2
d_call: -

cdr3_aa: CASSRASGLEQYF
cdr3_nt: TGTGCCAGTAGCCGAGCTAGCGGCCTTGAGCAGTACTTC
j_call: TRBJ2-7
clone_size: -
v_call: TRBV19
d_call: TRBD2

cdr3_aa: CSVEDQGTEQYF
cdr3_nt: TGCAGCGTTGAAGATCAGGGTACCGAGCAGTACTTC
j_call: TRBJ2-7
clone_size: few
v_call: TRBV29-1
d_call: -

cdr3_aa: CAWRDRARQYF
cdr3_nt: TGTGCCTGGAGGGACAGGGCCCGGCAGTACTTC
j_call: TRBJ2-7
clone_size: few
v_call: TRBV30
d_call: TRBD1

cdr3_aa: CASSPGSLLGQPQHF
cdr3_nt: TGTGCCAGCAGCCCCGGCAGCCTCCTGGGCCAGCCCCAGCATTTT
j_call: TRBJ1-5
clone_size: -
v_call: TRBV7-6
d_call: -

cdr3_aa: CAISETVLRANVLTF
cdr3_nt: TGTGCCATCAGTGAGACTGTCCTTAGGGCCAACGTCCTGACTTTC
j_call: TRBJ2-6
clone_size: -
v_call: TRBV10-3
d_call: -

cdr3_aa: CASSSDRAAAFF
cdr3_nt: TGCGCCAGCAGCTCGGACAGGGCCGCAGCTTTCTTT
j_call: TRBJ1-1
clone_size: -
v_call: TRBV5-1
d_call: TRBD1

cdr3_aa: CASSLVRLLGGEQYF
cdr3_nt: TGTGCCAGCAGCTTAGTTCGGCTCTTGGGAGGAGAGCAGTACTTC
j_call: TRBJ2-7
clone_size: -
v_call: TRBV7-8
d_call: -

cdr3_aa: CSVGSGNTGELFF
cdr3_nt: TGCAGCGTTGGGAGCGGCAACACCGGGGAGCTGTTTTTT
j_call: TRBJ2-2
clone_size: few
v_call: TRBV29-1
d_call: -

cdr3_aa: CASSPRTSGSNNEQFF
cdr3_nt: TGTGCCAGCAGCCCACGGACTAGCGGGAGCAACAATGAGCAGTTCTTC
j_call: TRBJ2-1
clone_size: few
v_call: TRBV5-4
d_call: TRBD2

cdr3_aa: CASSIWGENEKLFF
cdr3_nt: TGTGCCAGTAGTATCTGGGGAGAGAACGAAAAACTGTTTTTT
j_call: TRBJ1-4
clone_size: -
v_call: TRBV19
d_call: -

cdr3_aa: CASSLEGSTEAFF
cdr3_nt: TGCGCCAGCAGCTTGGAGGGCAGCACTGAAGCTTTCTTT
j_call: TRBJ1-1
clone_size: once
v_call: TRBV5-1
d_call: -

cdr3_aa: CASSSRPSDVHEQYF
cdr3_nt: TGTGCCAGCAGCTCCCGGCCCAGCGACGTACACGAGCAGTACTTC
j_call: TRBJ2-7
clone_size: few
v_call: TRBV7-2
d_call: -

cdr3_aa: CASSLAYSQETQYF
cdr3_nt: TGTGCCAGCAGCTTGGCCTATAGCCAAGAGACCCAGTACTTC
j_call: TRBJ2-5
clone_size: few
v_call: TRBV5-4
d_call: -

cdr3_aa: CASSPGWDRAHEQYF
cdr3_nt: TGTGCCAGCAGTCCCGGCTGGGACAGGGCCCACGAGCAGTACTTC
j_call: TRBJ2-7
clone_size: -
v_call: TRBV27
d_call: TRBD1

cdr3_aa: CASSLDLSGRANEQFF
cdr3_nt: TGTGCCAGCAGCTTAGATCTCAGCGGGAGGGCCAATGAGCAGTTCTTC
j_call: TRBJ2-1
clone_size: once
v_call: TRBV11-2
d_call: TRBD2

cdr3_aa: CAWNGLAGDQTQYF
cdr3_nt: TGTGCCTGGAATGGACTAGCGGGAGATCAGACCCAGTACTTC
j_call: TRBJ2-5
clone_size: -
v_call: TRBV30
d_call: TRBD2

cdr3_aa: CASSLASSELYEQYF
cdr3_nt: TGTGCCAGCAGCTTAGCGTCTAGCGAGCTGTACGAGCAGTACTTC
j_call: TRBJ2-7
clone_size: -
v_call: TRBV7-2
d_call: -

cdr3_aa: CASSLETSRQQFF
cdr3_nt: TGTGCCAGCAGCTTAGAGACTAGTCGTCAGCAGTTCTTC
j_call: TRBJ2-1
clone_size: few
v_call: TRBV7-2
d_call: -

cdr3_aa: CASSGTSGTYEQYF
cdr3_nt: TGTGCCTCCTCAGGGACTAGCGGAACCTACGAGCAGTACTTC
j_call: TRBJ2-7
clone_size: -
v_call: TRBV10-3
d_call: TRBD2

cdr3_aa: CSASEDTQYF
cdr3_nt: TGCAGTGCGTCTGAGGATACGCAGTATTTT
j_call: TRBJ2-3
clone_size: few
v_call: TRBV20-1
d_call: -

cdr3_aa: CASSDGWQGANTIYF
cdr3_nt: TGTGCCAGCAGTGACGGTTGGCAGGGGGCAAACACCATATATTTT
j_call: TRBJ1-3
clone_size: -
v_call: TRBV2
d_call: TRBD1

cdr3_aa: CASSLNLAGVETQYF
cdr3_nt: TGCGCCAGCAGCTTAAACCTAGCGGGTGTAGAGACCCAGTACTTC
j_call: TRBJ2-5
clone_size: -
v_call: TRBV5-1
d_call: TRBD2

cdr3_aa: CASSRGQENTGELFF
cdr3_nt: TGCGCCAGCAGCCGGGGACAGGAGAACACCGGGGAGCTGTTTTTT
j_call: TRBJ2-2
clone_size: -
v_call: TRBV5-1
d_call: TRBD1

cdr3_aa: CAWSWVIQGGYTF
cdr3_nt: TGTGCCTGGAGTTGGGTGATCCAAGGAGGCTACACCTTC
j_call: TRBJ1-2
clone_size: -
v_call: TRBV30
d_call: -

cdr3_aa: CASSLPLDTQYF
cdr3_nt: TGTGCCAGCAGCCTTCCGTTAGATACGCAGTATTTT
j_call: TRBJ2-3
clone_size: -
v_call: TRBV7-2
d_call: -